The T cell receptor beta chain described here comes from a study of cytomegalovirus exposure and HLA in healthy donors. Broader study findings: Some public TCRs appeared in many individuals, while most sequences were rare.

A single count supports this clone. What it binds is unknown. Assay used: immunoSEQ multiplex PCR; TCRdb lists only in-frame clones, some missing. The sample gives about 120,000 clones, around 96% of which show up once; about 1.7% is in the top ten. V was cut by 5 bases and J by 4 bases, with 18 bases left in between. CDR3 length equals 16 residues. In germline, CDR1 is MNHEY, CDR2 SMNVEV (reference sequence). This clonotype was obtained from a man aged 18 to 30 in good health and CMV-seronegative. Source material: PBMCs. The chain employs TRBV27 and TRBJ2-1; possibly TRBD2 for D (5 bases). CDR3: CASSLELGSIYNEQFF. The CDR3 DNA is TGTGCCAGCAGTCTAGAACTAGGCAGTATTTACAATGAGCAGTTCTTC.